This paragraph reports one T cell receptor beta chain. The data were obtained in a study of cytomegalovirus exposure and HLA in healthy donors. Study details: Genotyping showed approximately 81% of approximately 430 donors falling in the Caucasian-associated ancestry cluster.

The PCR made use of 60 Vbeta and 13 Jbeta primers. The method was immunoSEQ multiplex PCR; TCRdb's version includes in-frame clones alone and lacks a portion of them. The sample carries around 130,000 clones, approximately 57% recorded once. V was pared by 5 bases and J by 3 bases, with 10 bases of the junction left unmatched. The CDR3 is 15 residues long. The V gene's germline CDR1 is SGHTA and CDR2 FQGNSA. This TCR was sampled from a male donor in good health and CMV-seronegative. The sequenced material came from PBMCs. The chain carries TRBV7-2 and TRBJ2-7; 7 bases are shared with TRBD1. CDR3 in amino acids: CASSPRQGGIYEQYF. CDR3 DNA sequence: TGTGCCAGCAGCCCCAGACAGGGTGGGATCTACGAGCAGTACTTC.